A single sample is the source of the 5 T cell receptor beta chains below, sequenced in a study of beta chain features in type 1 diabetes. TCRB transcripts that were expressed got sequenced, as all of the isolated RNA had been reverse transcribed. Libraries were prepared by immunoSEQ multiplex PCR; TCRdb keeps only in-frame clonotypes and omits some of them. The sample has fewer than 55,000 clones; around 45% are singletons. Broader study findings: Type 1 diabetes patients showed a moderate but significant shortening of TCRB CDR3s in all four CD4+ subsets.

The antigens these receptors bind are not known. Sequencing used Tregs from blood. All receptors come from a man under 40 with type 1 diabetes.

V and J are TRBV29-1 and TRBJ2-3; the match to TRBD2 covers 14 bases. The V gene end was trimmed by 7 bases and the J gene end by 2 bases; junction bases not matched to a gene: 5. The V gene's germline CDR1 is SQVTM and CDR2 ANQGSEA. This CDR3 region has 15 residues. CDR3 in amino acids: CSGLGLAGDTDTQYF. CDR3 DNA: TGCAGCGGACTGGGACTAGCGGGAGACACAGATACGCAGTATTTT.

In the case of this clone: One junction end disagrees with the germline gene, perhaps due to a read error. The chain has TRBV6-6 and TRBJ1-3; the D is unclear. CDR1 is MNHNY, CDR2 SVGAGI, per germline (reference sequence). There are 11 residues in the CDR3. In nucleotides, the CDR3 is TGTGCCAGCAGCTCCCAGCGATCAAACCATTTT. Protein sequence: CASSSQRSNHF.

This sequence joins TRBV9 and TRBJ1-1, with D maybe TRBD1 (6 bases). This CDR3 contains 18 residues. Per germline, CDR1 SGDLS and CDR2 YYNGEE. The germline V and J ends were trimmed by 5 bases and 1 base, with 24 bases remaining between them. CDR3 DNA sequence: TGTGCCAGCAGGGCACAGGGACGGAGTATTTTGGCGAACACTGAAGCTTTCTTT. Its protein product is CASRAQGRSILANTEAFF.

This clone occurred a few times. The chain employs TRBV5-4 and TRBJ2-7; 12 positions agree with TRBD2. This CDR3 is built from 15 residues. The trim removed 4 bases at V and 5 bases at J, leaving 7 bases unmatched. Germline loops: CDR1 SGHNT, CDR2 YYREEE (reference sequence). DNA for the CDR3: TGTGCCAGCAGCCAAAAGACTAGCGGGAGCGACGAGCAGTACTTC. Its protein product is CASSQKTSGSDEQYF.

The chain joins TRBV9 to TRBJ1-6; 7 bases match TRBD1. The J segment lost 1 base and the V segment lost 4 bases, leaving 2 bases of the junction unmatched. CDR1 is SGDLS and CDR2 is YYNGEE in the germline V gene. The CDR3 spans 15 residues. CDR3 in amino acids: CASSPQGSYNSPLHF. In DNA, the CDR3 is TGTGCCAGCAGCCCACAGGGGTCCTATAATTCACCCCTCCACTTT.